The 3 T cell receptor beta chains reported below all come from one sample, sequenced in a study of blood T cell repertoires in COVID-19. The repertoire was sequenced with immunoSEQ multiplex PCR; TCRdb's copy has only in-frame clones and lacks some. This table holds over 45,000 clones, about nine tenths found once. The sequenced sample was peripheral blood. The receptors were gathered from a man aged 50 to 60 with active COVID-19.

The chain carries TRBV3-1 (or the pseudogene TRBV3-2) and TRBJ1-3; no definite D call. Trimming took off 2 bases at V and 5 bases at J, with 4 bases between the two ends. The CDR3 contains 12 residues. Germline V gene data show CDR1 as LGHDT and CDR2 as YNNKEL (reference sequence). For the CDR3, the DNA is TGTGCCAGCAGCCAAACTAGAAACACCATATATTTT. Translating it yields CASSQTRNTIYF.

This chain uses TRBV5-8 with TRBJ2-5; tentatively, D is TRBD1 (7 bases). CDR3 size: 14 residues. Germline assignment: CDR1 SGHTS and CDR2 YDEGEE. The V end lost 4 bases, the J end lost 4 bases, and 14 bases lay between the germline ends. CDR3 in DNA: TGTGCCAGCAGCACCGGTCAGGGGGGAGAGACCCAGTACTTC. This gives the protein CASSTGQGGETQYF.

The V call is TRBV10-3, the J call TRBJ2-6; TRBD2 might be the D (5 bases). V was cut by 6 bases and J by 0 bases, with 6 bases left in between. CDR1 and CDR2 (germline): ENHRY, SYGVKD. The CDR3 sequence is 14 residues long. The CDR3 spells CAISRDSGANVLTF. DNA for the CDR3: TGTGCCATCAGCCGGGACTCTGGGGCCAACGTCCTGACTTTC.